The clone carrying this T cell receptor (beta chain) has at least ten counts. What it binds is not known. Hyperthyroidism in the patients, aged 18 to 65, was newly diagnosed and under 2 months in duration. The entry originates in a study of T cells in Graves' hyperthyroidism and ophthalmopathy. Study conclusions and caveats: Most thyroid clonotypes that were expanded above 0.001 also turned up in blood.

Researchers amplified the TCR beta CDR3 regions from RNA transcripts. TCR CDR3 regions were first amplified by RT-PCR with HTBI primers. TCRdb re-called the multiplex PCR reads through MiXCR, storing one row per CDR3 protein. The table shows under 800,000 distinct CDR3 sequences, with 11% to 15% occurring only once. The receptor was derived from a young woman with Graves' hyperthyroidism. Sequenced input: blood.

Here the CDR3 reads CASSASGGPYEQYF. DNA for the CDR3: TGTGCCAGCAGTGCATCAGGGGGTCCCTACGAGCAGTACTTC. V gene TRBV2 combines with J gene TRBJ2-7; TRBD1 matches at 7 bases. The germline CDR1 and CDR2 sequences are SNHLY and FYNNEI. The CDR3 has 14 residues. The junction had 5 bases not matched to a gene; V was cut back by 4 bases and J by 2 bases.